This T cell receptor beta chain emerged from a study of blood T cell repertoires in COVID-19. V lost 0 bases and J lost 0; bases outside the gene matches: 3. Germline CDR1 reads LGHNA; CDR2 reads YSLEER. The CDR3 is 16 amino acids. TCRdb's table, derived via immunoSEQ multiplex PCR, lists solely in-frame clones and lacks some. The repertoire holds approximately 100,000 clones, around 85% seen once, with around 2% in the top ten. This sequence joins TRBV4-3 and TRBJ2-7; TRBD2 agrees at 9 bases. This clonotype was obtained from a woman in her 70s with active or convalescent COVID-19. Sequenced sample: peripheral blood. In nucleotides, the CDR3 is TGCGCCAGCAGCCAAGAGGCGGGAGGGGGCTCCTACGAGCAGTACTTC. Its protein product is CASSQEAGGGSYEQYF.